The rows below give T cell receptor beta chains drawn from one sample of a study of OX40 agonist ivuxolimab in advanced cancers. Produced via immunoSEQ multiplex PCR; TCRdb's table is partial and in-frame only. Here the sample spans over 100,000 clones, 80% to 95% being singletons. Source: CD4+ or CD8+ T cells sorted from blood, taken in a trial of the OX40 agonist ivuxolimab. The receptors were sampled from an adult with an advanced solid tumor such as melanoma, head and neck, liver or kidney cancer. Each CDR3 is given with its conserved first and last residue. The D gene is left open where the match is weak. Not every row has a clone size; where given, it reads once, few, many or a size class.

clone_size: -; d_call: -; j_call: TRBJ2-7; v_call: TRBV28; cdr3_aa: CASSLPIGSAYEQYF; cdr3_nt: TGTGCCAGCAGTTTACCCATAGGCTCAGCGTACGAGCAGTACTTC
clone_size: -; d_call: -; j_call: TRBJ2-3; v_call: TRBV21-1; cdr3_aa: CASSKVRKGLGTQYF; cdr3_nt: TGTGCCAGCAGCAAAGTCCGTAAGGGGCTAGGTACGCAGTATTTT
clone_size: -; d_call: -; j_call: TRBJ1-1; v_call: TRBV5-6; cdr3_aa: CASSRRGGVEAFF; cdr3_nt: TGTGCCAGCAGCCGGAGGGGTGGTGTTGAAGCTTTCTTT
clone_size: -; d_call: TRBD2; j_call: TRBJ2-7; v_call: TRBV9; cdr3_aa: CASSLAGEFSYEQYF; cdr3_nt: TGTGCCAGCAGCCTAGCGGGAGAGTTCTCCTACGAGCAGTACTTC
clone_size: once; d_call: TRBD2; j_call: TRBJ2-3; v_call: TRBV5-1; cdr3_aa: CASSLSGGEDTQYF; cdr3_nt: TGCGCCAGCAGCTTGTCGGGAGGTGAGGATACGCAGTATTTT
clone_size: -; d_call: TRBD1; j_call: TRBJ1-5; v_call: TRBV28; cdr3_aa: CASRPRQGGYNQPQHF; cdr3_nt: TGTGCCAGCAGACCCCGACAGGGGGGATACAATCAGCCCCAGCATTTT
clone_size: -; d_call: -; j_call: TRBJ1-5; v_call: TRBV6-1; cdr3_aa: CASSEYRHGNQPQHF; cdr3_nt: TGTGCCAGCAGTGAATACAGGCACGGGAATCAGCCCCAGCATTTT
clone_size: once; d_call: TRBD1; j_call: TRBJ2-7; v_call: TRBV5-1; cdr3_aa: CASSQITPGTGGREQYF; cdr3_nt: TGCGCCAGCAGTCAAATAACTCCCGGGACAGGGGGTCGGGAGCAGTACTTC
clone_size: once; d_call: TRBD1; j_call: TRBJ2-2; v_call: TRBV18; cdr3_aa: CASSPGQGEIGELFF; cdr3_nt: TGTGCCAGCTCACCCGGACAGGGGGAGATCGGGGAGCTGTTTTTT
clone_size: -; d_call: -; j_call: TRBJ2-1; v_call: TRBV6-6; cdr3_aa: CASSTGAWQFF; cdr3_nt: TGTGCCAGCAGTACCGGGGCCTGGCAGTTCTTC
clone_size: -; d_call: TRBD1; j_call: TRBJ1-1; v_call: TRBV6-5; cdr3_aa: CASTRGTGYTEAFF; cdr3_nt: TGTGCCAGCACGCGCGGGACAGGGTACACTGAAGCTTTCTTT
clone_size: -; d_call: TRBD2; j_call: TRBJ2-5; v_call: TRBV7-3; cdr3_aa: CASSLAPGPAGETQYF; cdr3_nt: TGTGCCAGCAGCTTAGCCCCCGGCCCAGCGGGGGAGACCCAGTACTTC
clone_size: -; d_call: TRBD1; j_call: TRBJ1-1; v_call: TRBV18; cdr3_aa: CASSPDRGTEAFF; cdr3_nt: TGTGCCAGCTCTCCCGACAGGGGGACTGAAGCTTTCTTT
clone_size: -; d_call: TRBD1; j_call: TRBJ2-6; v_call: TRBV5-6; cdr3_aa: CASSLYLSGTGGPLTF; cdr3_nt: TGTGCCAGCAGCCTCTATCTATCAGGGACAGGGGGCCCACTGACTTTC
clone_size: -; d_call: -; j_call: TRBJ1-2; v_call: TRBV11-2; cdr3_aa: CASSRTGSATDYGYTF; cdr3_nt: TGTGCCAGCAGCCGTACCGGTTCGGCTACGGACTATGGCTACACCTTC
clone_size: -; d_call: TRBD1; j_call: TRBJ1-5; v_call: TRBV10-1; cdr3_aa: CASSFRGQGASNQPQHF; cdr3_nt: TGCGCCAGCAGTTTTAGGGGACAGGGGGCAAGCAATCAGCCCCAGCATTTT
clone_size: -; d_call: TRBD2; j_call: TRBJ2-1; v_call: TRBV9; cdr3_aa: CASSVTASGRAQDNEQFF; cdr3_nt: TGTGCCAGCAGCGTAACGGCTAGCGGGAGGGCCCAGGACAATGAGCAGTTCTTC
clone_size: -; d_call: -; j_call: TRBJ2-7; v_call: TRBV28; cdr3_aa: CASSVQGYEQYF; cdr3_nt: TGTGCCAGCAGCGTACAGGGTTACGAGCAGTACTTC
clone_size: -; d_call: -; j_call: TRBJ1-5; v_call: TRBV7-8; cdr3_aa: CASSQNSNQPQHF; cdr3_nt: TGTGCCAGCAGCCAGAATAGCAATCAGCCCCAGCATTTT
clone_size: once; d_call: -; j_call: TRBJ2-1; v_call: TRBV9; cdr3_aa: CASSVLEAGGNEQFF; cdr3_nt: TGTGCCAGCAGCGTGTTGGAGGCGGGTGGTAATGAGCAGTTCTTC
clone_size: -; d_call: -; j_call: TRBJ2-5; v_call: TRBV6-1; cdr3_aa: CASSDLRGKTQYF; cdr3_nt: TGTGCCAGCAGTGACCTTCGGGGGAAGACCCAGTACTTC
clone_size: -; d_call: -; j_call: TRBJ2-1; v_call: TRBV11-2; cdr3_aa: CASSLARNEQFF; cdr3_nt: TGTGCCAGCAGCTTGGCTAGGAATGAGCAGTTCTTC
clone_size: -; d_call: -; j_call: TRBJ1-3; v_call: TRBV9; cdr3_aa: CASSVEARAGGNTIYF; cdr3_nt: TGTGCCAGCAGCGTAGAGGCCAGGGCGGGAGGAAACACCATATATTTT
clone_size: -; d_call: -; j_call: TRBJ2-1; v_call: TRBV10-3; cdr3_aa: CAISDEGAYNEQFF; cdr3_nt: TGTGCCATCAGTGATGAGGGAGCCTACAATGAGCAGTTCTTC
clone_size: -; d_call: -; j_call: TRBJ2-2; v_call: TRBV4-1; cdr3_aa: CASSPGAGSGELFF; cdr3_nt: TGCGCCAGCAGCCCGGGCGCGGGCTCCGGGGAGCTGTTTTTT
clone_size: -; d_call: -; j_call: TRBJ2-5; v_call: TRBV9; cdr3_aa: CASSVVGETQYF; cdr3_nt: TGTGCCAGCAGCGTAGTGGGGGAGACCCAGTACTTC
clone_size: -; d_call: -; j_call: TRBJ2-7; v_call: TRBV21-1; cdr3_aa: CASSKDKREGPNEQYF; cdr3_nt: TGTGCCAGCAGCAAAGATAAGCGGGAGGGCCCCAACGAGCAGTACTTC
clone_size: -; d_call: -; j_call: TRBJ2-5; v_call: TRBV25-1; cdr3_aa: CASSGDSRSALQETQYF; cdr3_nt: TGTGCCAGCAGTGGGGACTCCCGCAGTGCCCTCCAAGAGACCCAGTACTTC
clone_size: -; d_call: -; j_call: TRBJ2-7; v_call: TRBV28; cdr3_aa: CASSMGGPLTYEQYF; cdr3_nt: TGTGCCAGCAGCATGGGGGGTCCGCTAACCTACGAGCAGTACTTC
clone_size: -; d_call: -; j_call: TRBJ2-1; v_call: TRBV11-2; cdr3_aa: CASSRFGPDNEQFF; cdr3_nt: TGTGCCAGCAGCCGATTTGGCCCCGACAATGAGCAGTTCTTC
clone_size: -; d_call: -; j_call: TRBJ2-4; v_call: TRBV7-9; cdr3_aa: CATDGAAGGIQYF; cdr3_nt: TGTGCCACTGACGGGGCCGCCGGGGGCATTCAGTACTTC